The rows below give T cell receptor beta chains drawn from one sample of a study of cytomegalovirus exposure and HLA in healthy donors. Assay used: immunoSEQ multiplex PCR; TCRdb lists only in-frame clones, some missing. The sample has roughly 160,000 clones; around 75% are singletons. The sequenced sample was PBMCs. The receptor set was obtained from a male donor in good health and CMV-seronegative. Each CDR3 is given with its conserved first and last residue. Each record gives: clone size, D gene, J gene, V gene, CDR3 DNA, CDR3 protein. A D gene is named only where the DNA matches it firmly. A row's size may be missing; if present it is once, few, many or a size class.

>NA|NA|TRBJ1-2|TRBV5-1
TGCGCCAGCAGCTTGGGGCCCGGGGACTATGGCTACACCTTC
CASSLGPGDYGYTF
>NA|TRBD1|TRBJ2-7|TRBV7-9
TGTGCCAGCAGCTCTTTAACAGGGGGGCAGTACTTC
CASSSLTGGQYF
>NA|TRBD1|TRBJ1-2|TRBV15
TGTGCCACCAGCACCCCGGATAGACAGGGGCATGGCTACACCTTC
CATSTPDRQGHGYTF
>once|TRBD1|TRBJ2-7|TRBV10-1
TGCGCCAGCAGTTCCCCCGGGACAGGGGTCTACGAGCAGTACTTC
CASSSPGTGVYEQYF
>NA|TRBD1|TRBJ2-2|TRBV5-1
TGCGCCAGCAGCGGAGACAGGGTCGGCACCGGGGAGCTGTTTTTT
CASSGDRVGTGELFF
>NA|NA|TRBJ1-6|TRBV30
TGTGCCTGCAATGAGTTGACAGCAAATTCACCCCTCCACTTT
CACNELTANSPLHF
>NA|TRBD1|TRBJ2-7|TRBV5-1
TGCGCCAGCAGGGGCGGGACAGGGCGCTACGAGCAGTACTTC
CASRGGTGRYEQYF
>NA|TRBD1|TRBJ1-6|TRBV7-9
TGTGCCAGCAGCCCACCAGCCGGGACAGGTTATAATTCACCCCTCCACTTT
CASSPPAGTGYNSPLHF
>NA|NA|TRBJ2-2|TRBV12-2
TGTGCAAGTCGCTCATTCCCGGGACTAGCGTATGGGGCCGGGGAGCTGTTTTTT
CASRSFPGLAYGAGELFF
>NA|TRBD1|TRBJ2-5|TRBV5-4
TGTGCCAGCAGCCCCGGGACAGCTTTTGAGACCCAGTACTTC
CASSPGTAFETQYF